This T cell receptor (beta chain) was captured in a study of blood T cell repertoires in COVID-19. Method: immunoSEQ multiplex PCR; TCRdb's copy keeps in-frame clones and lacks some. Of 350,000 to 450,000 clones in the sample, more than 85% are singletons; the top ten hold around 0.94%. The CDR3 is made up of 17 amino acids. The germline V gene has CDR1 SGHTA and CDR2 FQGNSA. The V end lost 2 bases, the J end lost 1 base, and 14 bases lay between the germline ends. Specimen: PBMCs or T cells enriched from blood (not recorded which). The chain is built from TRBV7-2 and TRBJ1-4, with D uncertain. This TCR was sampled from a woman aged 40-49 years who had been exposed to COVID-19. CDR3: CASSLRSQARTNEKLFF. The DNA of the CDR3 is TGTGCCAGCAGCTTACGCTCGCAGGCCCGAACTAATGAAAAACTGTTTTTT.